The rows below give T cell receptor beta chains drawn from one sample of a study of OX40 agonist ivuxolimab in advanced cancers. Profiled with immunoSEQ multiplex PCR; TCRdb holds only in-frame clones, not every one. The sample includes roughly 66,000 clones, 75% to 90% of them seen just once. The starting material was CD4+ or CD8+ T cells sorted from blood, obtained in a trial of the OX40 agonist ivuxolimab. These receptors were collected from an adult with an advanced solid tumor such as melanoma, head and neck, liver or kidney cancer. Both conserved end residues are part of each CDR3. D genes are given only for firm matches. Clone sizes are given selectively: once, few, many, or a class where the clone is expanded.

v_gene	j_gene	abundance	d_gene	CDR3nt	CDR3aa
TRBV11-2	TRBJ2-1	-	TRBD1	TGTGCCAGCAGCTCTTCCGGGACAGGGGTTGATGAGCAGTTCTTC	CASSSSGTGVDEQFF
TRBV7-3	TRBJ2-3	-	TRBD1	TGTGCCAGCAGCTTAAATTTGTGTAAATTGACAGGGGGCCACCATGGCACAGATACGCAGTATTTT	CASSLNLCKLTGGHHGTDTQYF
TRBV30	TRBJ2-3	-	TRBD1	TGTGCCTGGAGTGTATCTCTCCGGGACAGGGTCACAGATACGCAGTATTTT	CAWSVSLRDRVTDTQYF
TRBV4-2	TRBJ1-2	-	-	TGTGCCAGCAGCCAAGGAGGCAGCCAGGACCCCTACACCTTC	CASSQGGSQDPYTF
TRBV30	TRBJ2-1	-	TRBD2	TGTGCCTGGAGTGGATTGCGACTAGCGGGAGGAAACAATGAGCAGTTCTTC	CAWSGLRLAGGNNEQFF
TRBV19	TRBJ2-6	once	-	TGTGCCAGTAGCGGGGACTTTGATTTAGCTGGGGCCAACGTCCTGACTTTC	CASSGDFDLAGANVLTF
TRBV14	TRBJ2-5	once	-	TGTGCCAGCAGCCAAGGTCTGGACAGCCAAGAGACCCAGTACTTC	CASSQGLDSQETQYF
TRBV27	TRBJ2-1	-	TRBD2	TGTGCCAGCAGTTTAAAGGGACTAGCGGCTTTCAATGAGCAGTTCTTC	CASSLKGLAAFNEQFF
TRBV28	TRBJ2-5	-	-	TGTGCCAGCAGACCCACAGGGTACCAAGAGACCCAGTACTTC	CASRPTGYQETQYF
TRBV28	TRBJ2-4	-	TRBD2	TGTGCCACCCGTACCGGGAGGGCAGGAAACATTCAGTACTTC	CATRTGRAGNIQYF
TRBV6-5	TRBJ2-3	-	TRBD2	TGTGCCAGCAGTTCGGGGGGGGGAAACACGGGTACGCAGTATTTT	CASSSGGGNTGTQYF
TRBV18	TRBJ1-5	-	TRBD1	TGTGCCAGCTCACCTGACAGGGGGGTTCAGCCCCAGCATTTT	CASSPDRGVQPQHF
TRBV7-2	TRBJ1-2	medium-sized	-	TGTGCCAGCAGCGGGCAACAACTCTATGGCTACACCTTC	CASSGQQLYGYTF
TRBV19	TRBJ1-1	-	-	TGTGCCAGTAGTATAAACCTGAACACTGAAGCTTTCTTT	CASSINLNTEAFF
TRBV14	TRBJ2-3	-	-	TGTGCCAGCAGCCTAGCGCCTAGCACAGATACGCAGTATTTT	CASSLAPSTDTQYF
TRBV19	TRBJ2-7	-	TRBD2	TGTGCCAGTAGTATAGATGGGGGCGGGAGGGCCCCGAATTACGAGCAGTACTTC	CASSIDGGGRAPNYEQYF
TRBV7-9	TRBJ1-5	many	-	TGTGCCAGCAGCAGAGACGGACCGAGCAATCAGCCCCAGCATTTT	CASSRDGPSNQPQHF
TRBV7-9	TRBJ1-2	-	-	TGTGCCAGCAGCTTTACCCTGTCGGACACCTACTATGGCTACACCTTC	CASSFTLSDTYYGYTF
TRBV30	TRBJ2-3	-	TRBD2	TGTGCCTGGAGTGTAGGACTAGCGGGAGGGCCTACTAGCACAGATACGCAGTATTTT	CAWSVGLAGGPTSTDTQYF
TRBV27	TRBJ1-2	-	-	TGTGCCAGCAGTCTTGGTCCAGTTGGGTATGGCTACACCTTC	CASSLGPVGYGYTF
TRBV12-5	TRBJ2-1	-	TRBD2	TGTGCTAGTGGTTCGTACCAGGGACTAAGCTCCTACAATGAGCAGTTCTTC	CASGSYQGLSSYNEQFF
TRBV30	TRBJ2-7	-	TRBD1	TGTGCCTGGGGGGGGACAGGGACCTACGAGCAGTACTTC	CAWGGTGTYEQYF
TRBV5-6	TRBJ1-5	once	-	TGTGCCAGCAGCTTGGTGACTGGGAGTTCCCAGCATTTT	CASSLVTGSSQHF
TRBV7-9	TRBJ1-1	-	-	TGTGCCAGCAGCCTGGACACCCAGTGGTTTGCTGAAGCTTTCTTT	CASSLDTQWFAEAFF
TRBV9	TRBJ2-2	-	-	TGTGCCAGCAGCGTAGAACGCCTTGACCCCCGAAACACCGGGGAGCTGTTTTTT	CASSVERLDPRNTGELFF
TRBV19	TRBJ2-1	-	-	TGTGCCAGTAGTATAGATCCGGCCTACAATGAGCAGTTCTTC	CASSIDPAYNEQFF
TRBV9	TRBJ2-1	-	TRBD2	TGTGCCAGCAGCGTAGTGACTAGCGGGAGGGCAGAGCAGTTCTTC	CASSVVTSGRAEQFF
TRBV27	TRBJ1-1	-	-	TGTGCCAGCAGTCAGGGCCCTAGGGCTGAAGCTTTCTTT	CASSQGPRAEAFF
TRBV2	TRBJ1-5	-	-	TGTGCCAGCAGTGATATGGGAGTCAGTCAGCCCCAGCATTTT	CASSDMGVSQPQHF
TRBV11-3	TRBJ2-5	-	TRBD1	TGTGCCAGCAGCCCCAGGGGGAGCCAAGAGACCCAGTACTTC	CASSPRGSQETQYF
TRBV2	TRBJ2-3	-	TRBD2	TGTGCCAGCAAGACTAGCGCTTCTAGCACAGATACGCAGTATTTT	CASKTSASSTDTQYF
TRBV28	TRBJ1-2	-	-	TGTGCCAGCAGGCTAAACGACAGGAGAGATGGCTACACCTTC	CASRLNDRRDGYTF
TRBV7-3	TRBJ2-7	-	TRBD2	TGTGCCAGCAGCCCTGTGCGGGGGGCCTACGAGCAGTACTTC	CASSPVRGAYEQYF
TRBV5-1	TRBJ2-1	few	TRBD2	TGCGCCAGCAGCACCCAGATCGGGGGGGACAATGAGCAGTTCTTC	CASSTQIGGDNEQFF
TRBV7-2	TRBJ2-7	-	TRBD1	TGTGCCAGCAGCCTCACCGCGGGACAGGGGACCTACGAGCAGTACTTC	CASSLTAGQGTYEQYF
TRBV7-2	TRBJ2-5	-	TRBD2	TGTGCCAGCAGCGTCCCTAGCGGGTACCAAGAGACCCAGTACTTC	CASSVPSGYQETQYF
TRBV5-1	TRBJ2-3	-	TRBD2	TGCGCCAGCAGCTCCGGACTAGCGGGAGGGCGGGATAGCACAGATACGCAGTATTTT	CASSSGLAGGRDSTDTQYF
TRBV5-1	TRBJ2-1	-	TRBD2	TGCGCCAGCAGCCAGGGCGGGACTAGCGGGAGGGTAGATGAGCAGTTCTTC	CASSQGGTSGRVDEQFF
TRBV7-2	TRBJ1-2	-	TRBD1	TGTGCCAGCAGCCCCGGGACAGGGCCCTTTGGCTACACCTTC	CASSPGTGPFGYTF
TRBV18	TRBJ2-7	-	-	TGTGCCAGCTCCCCACGGGGGGAGCAGTACTTC	CASSPRGEQYF
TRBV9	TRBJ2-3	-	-	TGTGCCAGCAGCGTATTGTGGGGGGGCGCAGATACGCAGTATTTT	CASSVLWGGADTQYF
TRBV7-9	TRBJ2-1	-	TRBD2	TGTGCCAGCCTAGGGACTAGCGTGGGCCATGAGCAGTTCTTC	CASLGTSVGHEQFF
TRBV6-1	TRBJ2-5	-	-	TGTGCCAGCAGTGAAGCCGGCCGGAGGACCCAGTACTTC	CASSEAGRRTQYF
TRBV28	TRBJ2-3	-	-	TGTGCCAGCAGGATCGGCACAGATACGCAGTATTTT	CASRIGTDTQYF
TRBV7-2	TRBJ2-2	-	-	TGTGCCAGCAGCTTAGTGGGCGGGGCGAACACCGGGGAGCTGTTTTTT	CASSLVGGANTGELFF
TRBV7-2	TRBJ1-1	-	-	TGTGCCAGCAGGAAAACTTGGGACACTGAAGCTTTCTTT	CASRKTWDTEAFF
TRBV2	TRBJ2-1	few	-	TGTGCCAGCAGTGAAATTGGACGAAAGCAGTTCTTC	CASSEIGRKQFF
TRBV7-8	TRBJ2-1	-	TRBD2	TGTGCCAGCAGCTTGGCGGGAGTCGGCTACAATGAGCAGTTCTTC	CASSLAGVGYNEQFF
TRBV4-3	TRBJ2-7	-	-	TGCGCCAGCAGCCAAGTAAGGGGGGGGAACTACGAGCAGTACTTC	CASSQVRGGNYEQYF
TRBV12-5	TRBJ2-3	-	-	TGTGCTAGTGGCTTAGGGGGTGCAGATACGCAGTATTTT	CASGLGGADTQYF
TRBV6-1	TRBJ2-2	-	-	TGTGCCAGCAGTGAAGCGAATGTCCCCGGGGAGCTGTTTTTT	CASSEANVPGELFF
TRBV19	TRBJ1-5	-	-	TGTGCCAGTAGTATTACCGCCGACGGAAATCAGCCCCAGCATTTT	CASSITADGNQPQHF
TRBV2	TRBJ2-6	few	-	TGTGCCAGCAATCCTACAGGGTTCGGGGCCAACGTCCTGACTTTC	CASNPTGFGANVLTF
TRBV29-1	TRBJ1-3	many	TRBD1	TGCAGCGTGAGGGACAGCGGATCGGGGGGAAACACCATATATTTT	CSVRDSGSGGNTIYF
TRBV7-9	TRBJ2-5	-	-	TGTGCCAGCAGCCTTGGGGCTAGCAGTCAAGAGACCCAGTACTTC	CASSLGASSQETQYF